These 18 T cell receptor beta chains originate from one sample sequenced in a study of blood T cell repertoires in COVID-19. The method was immunoSEQ multiplex PCR; TCRdb's version includes in-frame clones alone and lacks a portion of them. The table shows roughly 250,000 clones, with approximately 88% occurring only once. The sample comprised PBMCs or T cells enriched from blood (not recorded which). Source of these receptors: a woman aged 40 to 49 with acute COVID-19.

The chain is built from TRBV2 and TRBJ2-5, with 8 bases fitting TRBD2. Germline V gene data show CDR1 as SNHLY and CDR2 as FYNNEI. There are 15 residues in the CDR3. J was trimmed by 7 bases and V by 7 bases; bases with no gene match: 14. CDR3 amino acids: CASITGTRGGGTQYF. CDR3 nucleotides: TGTGCCAGCATCACCGGGACTAGAGGCGGCGGGACCCAGTACTTC. The full variable domain, in which reference TRBV2 and TRBJ2-5 provide the parts outside the CDR3, is EPEVTQTPSHQVTQMGQEVILRCVPISNHLYFYWYRQILGQKVEFLVSFYNNEISEKSEIFDDQFSVERPDGSNFTLKIRSTKLEDSAMYFCASITGTRGGGTQYFGPGTRLLVL.

The genes are TRBV5-6 and TRBJ1-5; unclear D gene. Germline loops: CDR1 SGHDT, CDR2 YYEEEE. V lost 4 bases to trimming and J lost 1 base, with 9 bases between them. The CDR3 totals 14 residues. CDR3 bases: TGTGCCAGCAGCCCCCGAGGGAGCAATCAGCCCCAGCATTTT. It codes for CASSPRGSNQPQHF.

V is TRBV19 and J is TRBJ1-4, with 8 bases matching TRBD1. Germline CDR1 is LNHDA and CDR2 is SQIVND (reference sequence). CDR3 length equals 16 residues. V lost 3 bases, J lost 4 bases, and 7 bases stayed unmatched. CDR3 protein: CASSIYSGQGNEKLFF. The DNA of the CDR3 is TGTGCCAGTAGTATTTACTCCGGACAGGGTAATGAAAAACTGTTTTTT.

The V and J genes are TRBV18 and TRBJ1-2; TRBD1 aligns across 9 bases. Germline CDR1 KGHSH, CDR2 LQKENI. The V gene end was trimmed by 3 bases and the J gene end by 7 bases; junction bases not matched to a gene: 12. The CDR3 loop spans 16 amino acids. CDR3 region: CASSPADRGVFGGYTF. The CDR3 region has the DNA TGTGCCAGCTCACCGGCCGACAGGGGGGTATTTGGTGGCTACACCTTC.

The chain couples TRBV4-1 to TRBJ1-1; D is perhaps TRBD1 (6 bases). The germline V gene encodes CDR1 MGHRA and CDR2 YSYEKL. The CDR3 length is 13 residues. Trimming left V 6 bases short and J 6 bases short, with 14 bases between. CDR3 sequence: CASRPTGSAEAFF. The CDR3 coding sequence is TGCGCCAGCAGACCAACAGGGAGTGCTGAAGCTTTCTTT.

This sequence joins TRBV9 and TRBJ2-4, with D possibly being TRBD1 (6 bases). Deletions cut 5 bases from V and 7 bases from J, with 19 bases between. Germline CDR1 reads SGDLS; CDR2 reads YYNGEE. The CDR3 contains 15 residues. The CDR3 here is CASSPMSEGGNIQYF. The CDR3 nucleotides read TGTGCCAGCAGTCCCATGTCCGAAGGGGGTAACATTCAGTACTTC.

This rearrangement joins TRBV5-1 to TRBJ2-2; 8 bases are a match to TRBD2. Germline trimming cut 6 bases from V and 6 bases from J; bases unmatched to any gene: 13. The CDR3 is made up of 16 amino acids. Per the germline V gene, CDR1 is SGHRS and CDR2 is YFSETQ. CDR3 nucleotide sequence: TGCGCCAGCAAAAGCGGGACTAGTCTTTTTTCCGGGGAGCTGTTTTTT. Translation: CASKSGTSLFSGELFF.

The chain has TRBV5-4 and TRBJ1-2; 7 nucleotides line up with TRBD1. Germline V gives CDR1 SGHNT, CDR2 YYREEE (reference sequence). J was trimmed by 4 bases and V by 1 base; bases with no gene match: 1. The CDR3 totals 13 residues. For the CDR3, the DNA is TGTGCCAGCAGCTTGCAGGGGGGCTATGGCTACACCTTC. Its protein product is CASSLQGGYGYTF.

V usage is TRBV7-9 and J usage is TRBJ2-1; D gene uncertain. The CDR3 is 15 residues long. Trimming stripped 5 bases from V and 5 bases from J, with 16 bases between. Per the germline V gene, CDR1 is SEHNR and CDR2 is FQNEAQ (reference sequence). Written as DNA, the CDR3 is TGTGCCAGCAGCCTCCAGGAACCGCTCAACAATGAGCAGTTCTTC. This gives the protein CASSLQEPLNNEQFF.

V is TRBV19 and J is TRBJ2-4; 10 nucleotides line up with TRBD2. The ends lost 1 base at V and 5 bases at J; junction bases unmatched: 8. The CDR3 sequence is 17 residues long. The germline V gene encodes CDR1 LNHDA and CDR2 SQIVND (reference sequence). CDR3 sequence: CASSIGGLAGAQNIQYF. The CDR3 region has the DNA TGTGCCAGTAGTATAGGCGGCCTAGCGGGAGCACAAAACATTCAGTACTTC.

This rearrangement joins TRBV10-2 to TRBJ1-2; D may be TRBD1 (5 bases). CDR3 length: 12 residues. The V gene lost 3 bases and the J gene lost 8 bases, with 10 bases spanning the gap. Germline V CDR1 and CDR2: WSHSY, SAAADI. This chain's CDR3 is CASSEGGAGYTF. CDR3 DNA: TGCGCCAGCAGTGAAGGAGGGGCGGGCTACACCTTC.

The CDR3 loop reads CASSSGQGRYSYNEQFF. As DNA, the CDR3 is TGTGCCAGCAGCTCCGGACAGGGGAGATATTCCTACAATGAGCAGTTCTTC. The chain carries TRBV7-9 and TRBJ2-1; 9 nucleotides agree with TRBD1. With 4 bases clipped from V and 1 base from J, the junction kept 8 bases outside the gene matches. The CDR3 runs 17 residues. The germline CDR1 and CDR2 sequences are SEHNR and FQNEAQ (reference sequence).

The chain uses TRBV28 and TRBJ2-5; D perhaps matches TRBD2 (5 bases). Trimming took 6 bases from V and 4 from J, leaving 18 bases between them. Germline V CDR1 and CDR2: MDHEN, SYDVKM. The CDR3 sequence is 15 residues long. The CDR3 protein is CASRSGGLLGETQYF. The CDR3 coding sequence is TGTGCCAGCAGGAGCGGCGGTTTGTTGGGAGAGACCCAGTACTTC.

The CDR3 nucleotides are TGTGCCAGCAGCTTAGGAGCAGGGAACTCCTACAATGAGCAGTTCTTC. It specifies CASSLGAGNSYNEQFF. The gene calls are TRBV11-2 and TRBJ2-1, with TRBD1 as a possible D gene (5 bases). The CDR3 contains 16 residues. Trimming stripped 1 base from V and 0 bases from J, with 10 bases between. Per germline, CDR1 SGHAT and CDR2 FQNNGV.

This clone appeared a few times. This chain links TRBV29-1 with TRBJ2-1; TRBD2 aligns across 10 bases. J gave up 10 bases and V 5 bases, and 17 bases lay outside the gene matches. This CDR3 is built from 16 residues. Germline-derived CDR1 and CDR2 are SQVTM and ANQGSEA. CDR3 sequence (DNA): TGCAGCGTTCCGTCGGGGAGCGGGAGGGTGGCAGGCGAGCAGTTCTTC. It yields the protein CSVPSGSGRVAGEQFF.

The CDR3 coding sequence is TGTGCCACCAGTGATGGGGGGGGCGCGTCCTACAATGAGCAGTTCTTC. The encoded protein is CATSDGGGASYNEQFF. The chain recombines TRBV24-1 with TRBJ2-1; a possible D gene is TRBD2 (7 bases). The V and J ends lost 3 bases and 1 base respectively, with 12 bases between them. The CDR3 has 16 amino acids. The germline CDR1 and CDR2 sequences are KGHDR and SFDVKD.

The chain has TRBV7-6 and TRBJ2-7, with TRBD2 identical over 9 bases. Germline values: CDR1 SGHVS, CDR2 FNYEAQ. J gave up 2 bases and V 5 bases, and 7 bases lay outside the gene matches. This CDR3 region has 15 residues. CDR3 sequence reads: CASSPASGNTYEQYF. The CDR3 region has the DNA TGTGCCAGCAGCCCAGCTAGCGGGAACACCTACGAGCAGTACTTC.

The chain recombines TRBV2 with TRBJ1-1; 8 nucleotides line up with TRBD1. Germline loops: CDR1 SNHLY, CDR2 FYNNEI. V was pared by 6 bases and J by 1 base, with 7 bases of the junction left unmatched. This CDR3 is 15 amino acids long. CDR3 DNA sequence: TGTGCCAGCAGCCTACAGGGGGTCGCGAACACTGAAGCTTTCTTT. It encodes CASSLQGVANTEAFF.